This TCR beta chain was sequenced for a study of OX40 agonist ivuxolimab in advanced cancers. As for the study in general: Each dose-escalation patient presented with hepatocellular carcinoma, melanoma, renal cell or head and neck cancer. Partial responses were achieved by three patients: one hepatocellular carcinoma, two cutaneous melanoma. General study findings and limits: Partial responders dosed at 0.1-3.0 mg/kg displayed clonal expansion ranking among the lowest. There were, on average, more expanded clones in CD8+ T cells than in CD4+.

The method was immunoSEQ multiplex PCR; TCRdb's version includes in-frame clones alone and lacks a portion of them. The data show 55,000 to 70,000 clones, around 83% seen once. For this clone: Its antigen is still unknown.

Trimming shortened V by 3 bases and J by 4 bases, and 9 bases separated the two germline ends. CDR1 is SNHLY and CDR2 is FYNNEI in the germline V gene. CDR3 length: 13 residues. This chain uses TRBV2 with TRBJ1-1; maybe TRBD1 (6 bases). The sequenced sample was CD4+ or CD8+ T cells sorted from blood, obtained in a trial of the OX40 agonist ivuxolimab. This clonotype originated in an adult with an advanced solid tumor such as melanoma, head and neck, liver or kidney cancer. The CDR3 DNA sequence: TGTGCCAGCAGTGACACAGGGCCCACTGAAGCTTTCTTT. This encodes CASSDTGPTEAFF.